These 21 T cell receptor beta chains originate from one sample sequenced in a study of shared clonotypes between healthy human individuals. Some clones are missing from TCRdb's copy, which holds only in-frame ones; the method was immunoSEQ multiplex PCR. The table shows about 1.1 million clones, with 70% to 85% occurring only once. Material: memory CD4+ T cells from PBMCs. The subset denotes: CD45RA-negative fraction. The receptors were gathered from a young man in good health. Some clones in this sample may be carry-over from other donors' samples.

The V gene is TRBV18, the J gene TRBJ1-5, with 12 bases matching TRBD1. The V gene end was trimmed by 6 bases and the J gene end by 7 bases; junction bases not matched to a gene: 7. The CDR3 consists of 15 residues. Germline V gene lookup returns CDR1 KGHSH and CDR2 LQKENI. CDR3 nucleotides: TGTGCCAGCTCGTTGGCGGGACAGGGGGCCCAGCCCCAGCATTTT. Amino acid sequence: CASSLAGQGAQPQHF.

This clone was picked up a small number of times. The genes are TRBV19 and TRBJ1-5, with 7 bases identical to TRBD1. The CDR3 spans 14 residues. Germline values: CDR1 LNHDA, CDR2 SQIVND (reference sequence). The ends lost 7 bases at V and 6 bases at J; junction bases unmatched: 9. CDR3 bases: TGTGCCAGTAACCGAGACAGGGAAGGTCAGCCCCAGCATTTT. It yields the protein CASNRDREGQPQHF.

With regard to this clone: Other nucleotide sequences in the sample specify the same CDR3. The chain employs TRBV5-1 and TRBJ2-1; 12 nucleotides agree with TRBD1. The junction had 6 bases not matched to a gene; V was cut back by 3 bases and J by 8 bases. The V gene's germline CDR1 is SGHRS and CDR2 YFSETQ. The CDR3 sequence is 15 residues long. The CDR3 here is CASSWRDRGRDEQFF. DNA for the CDR3: TGCGCCAGCAGCTGGCGGGACAGGGGGCGCGATGAGCAGTTCTTC. The whole variable domain, remainder taken from reference TRBV5-1 and TRBJ2-1, is KAGVTQTPRYLIKTRGQQVTLSCSPISGHRSVSWYQQTPGQGLQFLFEYFSETQRNKGNFPGRFSGRQFSNSRSEMNVSTLELGDSALYLCASSWRDRGRDEQFFGPGTRLTVL.

This chain connects TRBV7-3 to TRBJ2-7, with 7 nucleotides matching TRBD1. The V and J ends lost 2 bases and 4 bases, in that order; junction bases with no gene match: 11. The germline gives CDR1 SGHTA, CDR2 FQGTGA. This CDR3 comprises 16 residues. This CDR3 is CASSLGRQGSPYEQYF. Written as DNA, the CDR3 is TGTGCCAGCAGCTTAGGTCGACAGGGCTCTCCGTACGAGCAGTACTTC.

The gene calls are TRBV7-9 and TRBJ2-7, with a weak D call TRBD1 (6 bases). CDR1 is SEHNR and CDR2 is FQNEAQ in the germline V gene (reference sequence). The V and J ends lost 0 bases and 7 bases respectively, with 22 bases between them. The CDR3 sequence is 17 residues long. The CDR3 coding sequence is TGTGCCAGCAGCTTAGCAGGAAGTAACAGGGTCGATGGGGAGCAGTACTTC. This codes for CASSLAGSNRVDGEQYF. Using reference TRBV7-9 and TRBJ2-7 for the parts outside the CDR3, the full variable domain is DTGVSQNPRHKITKRGQNVTFRCDPISEHNRLYWYRQTLGQGPEFLTYFQNEAQLEKSRLLSDRFSAERPKGSFSTLEIQRTEQGDSAMYLCASSLAGSNRVDGEQYFGPGTRLTVT.

The J gene is TRBJ2-2, the V gene TRBV2; TRBD2 matches at 9 bases. There are 17 residues in the CDR3. The V gene's germline CDR1 is SNHLY and CDR2 FYNNEI. The junction had 13 bases not matched to a gene; V was cut back by 4 bases and J by 7 bases. In nucleotides, the CDR3 is TGTGCCAGCAGTGCCGGTAGCGGGAGAGGTCGGGGCGGGGAGCTGTTTTTT. Protein product: CASSAGSGRGRGGELFF.

V and J are TRBV10-3 and TRBJ2-3, with TRBD2 identical over 7 bases. The CDR3 loop spans 15 amino acids. CDR1 and CDR2 from the germline V gene are ENHRY and SYGVKD. J was trimmed by 5 bases and V by 0 bases; bases with no gene match: 5. The CDR3 spells CAISESTGRVDTQYF. CDR3 sequence (DNA): TGTGCCATCAGTGAGTCGACGGGGAGGGTAGATACGCAGTATTTT.

The chain has TRBV5-1 and TRBJ2-5, with 7 bases aligning to TRBD2. Germline CDR1 SGHRS, CDR2 YFSETQ. The V gene end was trimmed by 5 bases and the J gene end by 1 base; junction bases not matched to a gene: 8. The CDR3 has 15 amino acids. The CDR3 here is CASRQLGEGQETQYF. The CDR3 DNA is TGCGCCAGCAGACAATTGGGGGAGGGCCAAGAGACCCAGTACTTC.

The genes are TRBV5-6 and TRBJ1-1, with D hard to call. Deletions cut 0 bases from V and 7 bases from J, with 10 bases between. This CDR3 contains 13 residues. Germline assignment: CDR1 SGHDT and CDR2 YYEEEE. DNA for the CDR3: TGTGCCAGCAGCTTGGTGGCAGGAGGTGAAGCTTTCTTT. It codes for CASSLVAGGEAFF.

The rearrangement uses TRBV27 and TRBJ2-2, with 13 positions matching TRBD2. Unmatched junction bases numbered 5, after V lost 4 bases and J lost 3 bases. The CDR3 loop spans 17 amino acids. Germline-derived CDR1 and CDR2 are MNHEY and SMNVEV (reference sequence). CDR3 coding DNA: TGTGCCAGCAGTTACCGGACTAGCGGGAGAGACACCGGGGAGCTGTTTTTT. Protein sequence: CASSYRTSGRDTGELFF.

This clone occurred a few times. The J gene is TRBJ1-1, the V gene TRBV11-3; D ambiguous. The CDR3 has 13 residues. Looked up from germline, CDR1 is SGHNT and CDR2 is YENEEA. V lost 5 bases, J lost 5 bases, and 12 bases lay in between. CDR3: CASSPPGRTEAFF. DNA of the CDR3: TGTGCCAGCAGCCCTCCCGGGAGGACTGAAGCTTTCTTT. Using reference TRBV11-3 and TRBJ1-1 for the parts outside the CDR3, the full variable domain is EAGVVQSPRYKIIEKKQPVAFWCNPISGHNTLYWYLQNLGQGPELLIRYENEEAVDDSQLPKDRFSAERLKGVDSTLKIQPAELGDSAVYLCASSPPGRTEAFFGQGTRLTVV.

The count of this clone is one. The CDR3 protein is CASTASEPTDTQYF. The CDR3 nucleotides are TGTGCCAGTACGGCTAGCGAGCCCACAGATACGCAGTATTTT. This chain links TRBV28 with TRBJ2-3; maybe TRBD2 (6 bases). Looked up from germline, CDR1 is MDHEN and CDR2 is SYDVKM. CDR3 size: 14 residues. Deletions cut 9 bases from V and 2 bases from J, with 15 bases between.

Written as DNA, the CDR3 is TGTGCCAGTAGTACGAATATCAATGAGCAGTTCTTC. Translating it yields CASSTNINEQFF. This sequence joins TRBV19 and TRBJ2-1; D is undetermined. CDR1 LNHDA and CDR2 SQIVND come from the germline V gene (reference sequence). Between the trimmed V and J ends, which lost 4 bases and 6 bases, there was a span of 7 bases. The CDR3 is 12 residues long.

This clone was observed a single time. Other DNA sequences from this sample encode an identical CDR3 as well. The CDR3 here is CASSLAGLGEKLFF. The CDR3 coding sequence is TGTGCCAGCAGCTTAGCGGGGCTTGGCGAAAAACTGTTTTTT. The rearrangement joins TRBV11-2 to TRBJ1-4; possibly TRBD1 for D (5 bases). Germline-derived CDR1 and CDR2 are SGHAT and FQNNGV. The CDR3 is 14 amino acids. V lost 1 base and J 8 bases, leaving 11 bases between the germline ends. Using reference TRBV11-2 and TRBJ1-4 for the parts outside the CDR3, the full variable domain is EAGVAQSPRYKIIEKRQSVAFWCNPISGHATLYWYQQILGQGPKLLIQFQNNGVVDDSQLPKDRFSAERLKGVDSTLKIQPAKLEDSAVYLCASSLAGLGEKLFFGSGTQLSVL.

The J gene is TRBJ2-3, the V gene TRBV27; 7 bases agree with TRBD2. Trimming at V came to 7 bases and at J to 2 bases, leaving 3 bases not matched to a gene. Germline CDR1 and CDR2: MNHEY and SMNVEV (reference sequence). The CDR3 extends over 13 amino acids. The CDR3 coding sequence is TGTGCCAGCAACGGGGGGAACACAGATACGCAGTATTTT. Its translation: CASNGGNTDTQYF.

The rearrangement links TRBV4-1 to TRBJ1-3, with D tentatively TRBD1 (6 bases). This CDR3 is 15 amino acids long. V lost 4 bases to trimming and J lost 4 bases, with 14 bases between them. CDR1 is MGHRA and CDR2 is YSYEKL in the germline V gene. The CDR3 bases are TGCGCCAGCAGCCCGTCGGACAGTCCCGGAAACACCATATATTTT. Translation gives CASSPSDSPGNTIYF.

This clone was counted between two and nine times. This chain uses TRBV7-3 with TRBJ1-2; tentative D call: TRBD1 (6 bases). Germline CDR1 SGHTA, CDR2 FQGTGA. This CDR3 spans 13 amino acids. V was cut by 2 bases and J by 8 bases, with 12 bases left in between. The CDR3 sequence is CASSLGGGRGYTF. The CDR3 DNA reads as TGTGCCAGCAGCTTAGGGGGCGGGAGAGGCTACACCTTC. The variable domain in full, completed from reference TRBV7-3 and TRBJ1-2, reads GAGVSQTPSNKVTEKGKYVELRCDPISGHTALYWYRQSLGQGPEFLIYFQGTGAADDSGLPNDRFFAVRPEGSVSTLKIQRTERGDSAVYLCASSLGGGRGYTFGSGTRLTVV.

The chain carries TRBV5-5 and TRBJ2-7; D is tentatively TRBD1 or TRBD2 (5 bases each). The germline V gene encodes CDR1 SGHKS and CDR2 YYEKEE (reference sequence). The CDR3 loop spans 12 amino acids. With 5 bases removed from V and 3 bases from J, the gap between germline ends came to 9 bases. CDR3 residues: CASRRGLYEQYF. CDR3 DNA: TGTGCCAGCAGACGGGGCCTCTACGAGCAGTACTTC.

This rearrangement joins TRBV15 to TRBJ1-1, with D uncertain. Germline assignment: CDR1 LNHNV and CDR2 YYDKDF (reference sequence). The V end lost 0 bases, the J end lost 1 base, and 9 bases lay between the germline ends. The CDR3 loop spans 15 amino acids. The DNA of the CDR3 is TGTGCCACCAGCAGAGAAGATTGGGCGAACACTGAAGCTTTCTTT. It specifies CATSREDWANTEAFF. Complete variable domain (other parts from reference TRBV15 and TRBJ1-1): DAMVIQNPRYQVTQFGKPVTLSCSQTLNHNVMYWYQQKSSQAPKLLFHYYDKDFNNEADTPDNFQSRRPNTSFCFLDIRSPGLGDTAMYLCATSREDWANTEAFFGQGTRLTVV.

The chain joins TRBV11-2 to TRBJ2-4; possible D gene TRBD1, 7 bases. The CDR3 has 16 amino acids. The germline CDR1 and CDR2 sequences are SGHAT and FQNNGV. Deletions cut 4 bases from V and 6 bases from J, with 19 bases between. The CDR3 is CASSSRAAQGGNIQYF. The CDR3 DNA is TGTGCCAGCAGCTCCCGGGCCGCGCAGGGGGGAAACATTCAGTACTTC.

This clone has just a few counts. The rearrangement uses TRBV30 and TRBJ1-1; D is possibly TRBD1 (5 bases). Germline CDR1 reads GTSNPN; CDR2 reads SVGIG (reference sequence). This CDR3 region has 13 residues. V was pared by 4 bases and J by 0 bases, with 9 bases between. CDR3 coding DNA: TGTGCCTGGAAGCAGGGCATGAACACTGAAGCTTTCTTT. This translates into CAWKQGMNTEAFF.